This T cell receptor (beta chain) was retrieved from a study of multiple sclerosis patients with progressive multifocal leukoencephalopathy. As for this clone: Its antigen is not known.

Study findings and constraints: PML-onset expanded TRB clones were detectable before and during natalizumab therapy.

Time point: time of PML onset. The survey-level immunoSEQ assay was used. Sequencing was performed with immunoSEQ multiplex PCR; in TCRdb, only in-frame clones are kept and a portion is missing. The sample lists 25,000 to 35,000 clones; 87% were seen once. Trimming left V 4 bases short and J 0 bases short, with 15 bases between. The CDR3 runs 16 residues. CDR1 SEHNR and CDR2 FQNEAQ come from the germline V gene (reference sequence). The rearrangement joins TRBV7-9 to TRBJ1-2; D is unresolved. The receptor comes from a middle-aged woman with progressive multifocal leukoencephalopathy. The starting material was PBMCs, obtained from a patient treated with natalizumab. Here the CDR3 reads CASSSPQGRSNYGYTF. The CDR3 nucleotides read TGTGCCAGCAGCTCCCCCCAAGGGCGCTCTAACTATGGCTACACCTTC.